The 14 T cell receptor beta chains reported below all come from one sample, sequenced in a study of cytomegalovirus exposure and HLA in healthy donors. Use of 60 Vbeta and 13 Jbeta primers characterized the PCR. Sequenced by immunoSEQ multiplex PCR; TCRdb stores in-frame clones only, minus some. The sample carries fewer than 120,000 clones, 60% to 85% recorded once. The sample consisted of PBMCs. The receptors were gathered from a woman aged 60-75 years in good health and CMV-seropositive.

This chain links TRBV7-6 with TRBJ2-5; 7 bases are shared with TRBD1. The CDR3 has 13 amino acids. Germline V gene data show CDR1 as SGHVS and CDR2 as FNYEAQ. Losses at the gene ends were 5 bases for V and 2 bases for J; bases not matched to a gene: 2. The DNA of the CDR3 is TGTGCCAGCAGCAGGGGGCGGCAAGAGACCCAGTACTTC. It specifies CASSRGRQETQYF.

This clone came up many times. The chain has TRBV6-6 and TRBJ2-7; TRBD1 is a possible D gene (6 bases). The germline CDR1 and CDR2 sequences are MNHNY and SVGAGI (reference sequence). The CDR3 covers 16 residues. Trimming cost V 2 bases and J 2 bases, with 16 bases left between them. CDR3 bases: TGTGCCAGCAGTTACCCAAGAAGGGGGAACCCCTACGAGCAGTACTTC. This encodes CASSYPRRGNPYEQYF.

The V gene is TRBV18, the J gene TRBJ1-1; 10 nucleotides agree with TRBD1. The length of the CDR3 is 15 residues. The germline gives CDR1 KGHSH, CDR2 LQKENI. After removal of 2 bases from V and 4 bases from J, the junction contained 4 bases not matched to a gene. The CDR3 region is CASSPRQGASTEAFF. CDR3 DNA sequence: TGTGCCAGCTCACCAAGACAGGGGGCTAGCACTGAAGCTTTCTTT.

The chain joins TRBV7-6 to TRBJ2-3; D not resolved. From germline, CDR1 is SGHVS and CDR2 FNYEAQ. V lost 3 bases and J lost 12, with 10 bases in between. This CDR3 is built from 11 residues. This chain's CDR3 is CASSFARLQYF. The DNA of the CDR3 is TGTGCCAGCAGCTTCGCCCGCCTACAGTATTTT.

The table lists this clone with a few counts. The chain carries TRBV6-1 and TRBJ1-4; no definite D call. CDR3 length equals 13 residues. Trimming cost V 6 bases and J 7 bases, with 12 bases left between them. Germline loops: CDR1 MNHNS, CDR2 SASEGT. CDR3 coding DNA: TGTGCCAGCAGCCTAGACCGGAGTGAAAAACTGTTTTTT. As protein: CASSLDRSEKLFF.

This chain uses TRBV28 with TRBJ2-3; TRBD2 agrees at 9 bases. CDR1 and CDR2 from the germline V gene are MDHEN and SYDVKM. This CDR3 spans 15 amino acids. The J segment lost 2 bases and the V segment lost 7 bases, leaving 7 bases of the junction unmatched. CDR3 nucleotides: TGTGCCAGCACCGCCGCTAGCGGGATCACAGATACGCAGTATTTT. Translated, it gives CASTAASGITDTQYF.

This chain connects TRBV18 to TRBJ2-7, with D uncertain. The CDR3 covers 14 residues. With 6 bases removed from V and 2 bases from J, the gap between germline ends came to 14 bases. CDR1 is KGHSH and CDR2 is LQKENI in the germline V gene. The chain's CDR3 is CASSMGPPTYEQYF. The CDR3 DNA reads TGTGCCAGCTCGATGGGCCCGCCGACCTACGAGCAGTACTTC.

The chain carries TRBV27 and TRBJ2-5; D call uncertain. The germline V and J ends were trimmed by 5 bases and 5 bases, with 12 bases remaining between them. The germline CDR1 and CDR2 sequences are MNHEY and SMNVEV (reference sequence). The length of the CDR3 is 13 residues. CDR3 sequence reads: CASSHHLRETQYF. The CDR3 DNA follows: TGTGCCAGCAGTCACCATTTGAGGGAGACCCAGTACTTC.

The chain combines TRBV19 with TRBJ2-7, with D possibly TRBD1 on 5 matching bases. The V and J ends lost 1 base and 5 bases respectively, with 15 bases between them. Germline V gene lookup returns CDR1 LNHDA and CDR2 SQIVND (reference sequence). This CDR3 has 15 amino acids. CDR3 loop: CASSIGLPIRDEQYF. CDR3 nucleotide sequence: TGTGCCAGTAGTATAGGCCTGCCTATCAGGGACGAGCAGTACTTC.

The chain couples TRBV10-1 to TRBJ2-3; no clear D. This CDR3 contains 13 residues. Germline CDR1 is WNHNN and CDR2 is SYGVQD (reference sequence). V lost 3 bases to trimming and J lost 0 bases, with 4 bases between them. This CDR3 reads CASSDPSTDTQYF. CDR3 nucleotide sequence: TGCGCCAGCAGTGATCCTAGCACAGATACGCAGTATTTT.

This clone has only one observation. The chain uses TRBV7-3 and TRBJ1-2; TRBD1 matches 8 bases. Germline V CDR1 and CDR2: SGHTA, FQGTGA. This CDR3 has 18 residues. The J segment lost 7 bases and the V segment lost 5 bases, leaving 21 bases of the junction unmatched. The CDR3 protein is CASSPTPSVDRVSGGYTF. CDR3 DNA sequence: TGTGCCAGCAGCCCCACCCCCTCCGTGGACAGGGTTTCTGGTGGCTACACCTTC.

The chain joins TRBV27 to TRBJ2-1, with TRBD1 matching 7 bases. Germline CDR1 is MNHEY and CDR2 is SMNVEV (reference sequence). Trimming cost V 6 bases and J 6 bases; bases outside gene matches: 8. The CDR3 consists of 14 residues. Written as DNA, the CDR3 is TGTGCCAGCAGCTCGACAGGGTTGCTCAATGAGCAGTTCTTC. Translated: CASSSTGLLNEQFF.

The V call is TRBV9, the J call TRBJ2-7; TRBD2 agrees at 8 bases. From germline, CDR1 is SGDLS and CDR2 YYNGEE. V was pared by 0 bases and J by 3 bases, with 5 bases of the junction left unmatched. This CDR3 comprises 15 residues. The CDR3 spells CASSVAGTRDYEQYF. CDR3 coding DNA: TGTGCCAGCAGCGTAGCCGGGACTAGAGACTACGAGCAGTACTTC. The complete variable domain, with remaining parts taken from reference TRBV9 and TRBJ2-7, reads DSGVTQTPKHLITATGQRVTLRCSPRSGDLSVYWYQQSLDQGLQFLIQYYNGEERAKGNILERFSAQQFPDLHSELNLSSLELGDSALYFCASSVAGTRDYEQYFGPGTRLTVT.

This clone appeared a few times. The rearrangement uses TRBV5-1 and TRBJ1-4; 7 nucleotides line up with TRBD1. The CDR3 totals 15 residues. Germline CDR1 reads SGHRS; CDR2 reads YFSETQ. V was clipped by 4 bases and J by 10 bases; unmatched bases: 13. The CDR3: CASSDQTGIGGKLFF. The DNA for the CDR3 is TGCGCCAGCAGCGACCAGACAGGGATTGGGGGAAAACTGTTTTTT.